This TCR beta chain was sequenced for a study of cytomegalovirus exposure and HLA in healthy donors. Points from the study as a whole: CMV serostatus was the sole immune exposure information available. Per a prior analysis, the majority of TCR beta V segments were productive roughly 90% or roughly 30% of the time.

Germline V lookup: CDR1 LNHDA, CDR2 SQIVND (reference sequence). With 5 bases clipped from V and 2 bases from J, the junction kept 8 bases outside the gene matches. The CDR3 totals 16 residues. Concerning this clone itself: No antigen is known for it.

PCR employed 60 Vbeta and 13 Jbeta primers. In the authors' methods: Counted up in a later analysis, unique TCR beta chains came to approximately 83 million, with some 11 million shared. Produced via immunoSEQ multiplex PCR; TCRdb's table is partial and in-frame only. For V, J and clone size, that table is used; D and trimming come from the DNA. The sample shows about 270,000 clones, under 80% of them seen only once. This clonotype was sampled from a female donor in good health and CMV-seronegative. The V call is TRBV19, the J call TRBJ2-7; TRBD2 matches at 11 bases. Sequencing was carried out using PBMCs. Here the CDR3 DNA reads TGTGCCAGTAGTGCCCGGACTAGCGGGTCTACCTACGAGCAGTACTTC. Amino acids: CASSARTSGSTYEQYF.